This TCR beta chain was identified during a study of early T cells in non-severe SARS-CoV-2 infection. The study, taken as a whole, reports: In VDJdb matching, anti-spike CD8 responses were favored while private and CD4 specificities went missing.

On this clonotype itself: Its target is unknown.

Unique molecular identifiers (one per individual cDNA molecule) were attached. TCRdb independently ran MiXCR on the 5' RACE reads; one entry per CDR3 protein. The sample lists fewer than 40,000 distinct CDR3 sequences; roughly 6% were seen once. The source is an adult who was a healthcare worker with PCR-confirmed SARS-CoV-2 infection or an uninfected control (not recorded which). The sequenced sample was whole blood.

The CDR3 is CASSPGLVYNEQFF. CDR3 DNA sequence: TGTGCCAGCAGTCCGGGACTGGTATACAATGAGCAGTTCTTC. V and J are TRBV28 and TRBJ2-1; D possibly corresponds to TRBD2 (6 bases). The CDR3 has 14 amino acids. CDR1 is MDHEN, CDR2 SYDVKM, per germline. Trimming took off 5 bases at V and 4 bases at J, with 12 bases between the two ends.